Presented here are 14 T cell receptor beta chains from one specimen sequenced in a study. TCRdb re-called the 5' RACE reads through MiXCR, storing one row per CDR3 protein. The data hold some 13,000 distinct CDR3 sequences, with more than 20% observed a single time. Sequencing input: naive CD4+ T cells sorted from blood. Subset meaning: naive CD4+ T cells, CD4+CD45RA+CD25-. The receptor set was obtained from a female donor with breast cancer.

The table lists this clonotype with a few counts. V and J are TRBV24-1 and TRBJ2-3; tentatively, D is TRBD2 (7 bases). V was clipped by 1 base and J by 4 bases, with 11 bases between them. The germline V gene has CDR1 KGHDR and CDR2 SFDVKD. This CDR3 contains 15 residues. CDR3 in DNA: TGTGCCACCAGTGATTTAGGGGGGGCGCCAGATACGCAGTATTTT. Its translation is CATSDLGGAPDTQYF.

Remarks on this clonotype: The junction and the germline gene differ at one end; a read error may be behind it. The chain employs TRBV5-5 and TRBJ1-5, with D hard to call. The CDR3 is 14 amino acids. Germline CDR1 SGHKS, CDR2 YYEKEE (reference sequence). The CDR3 bases are TGTGCCAGCAGCTTGGCCCGGGCGGGTCAGTCCCAGCATTTT. It yields the protein CASSLARAGQSQHF. The full variable domain, rest sourced from reference TRBV5-5 and TRBJ1-5, is DAGVTQSPTHLIKTRGQQVTLRCSPISGHKSVSWYQQVLGQGPQFIFQYYEKEERGRGNFPDRFSARQFPNYSSELNVNALLLGDSALYLCASSLARAGQSQHFGDGTRLSIL.

By proportion, this clonotype is medium-sized. This rearrangement joins TRBV5-1 to TRBJ2-5; D is unresolved. The V gene lost 4 bases and the J gene lost 3 bases, with 10 bases spanning the gap. The CDR3 length is 13 residues. CDR1 is SGHRS, CDR2 YFSETQ, per germline. CDR3 sequence reads: CASSPPSKETQYF. The DNA for the CDR3 is TGCGCCAGCAGCCCCCCGAGCAAAGAGACCCAGTACTTC.

About this clonotype: A much larger clone sits a single nucleotide away, making a read error possible. The chain carries TRBV11-2 and TRBJ2-6; D remains unclear. Per germline, CDR1 SGHAT and CDR2 FQNNGV. The CDR3 contains 16 residues. Here the CDR3 DNA reads TGTGACAGCAGCTTAGTGGGTGGGGTTGGGGCCAACGTCCTGACTTTC. The encoded protein is CDSSLVGGVGANVLTF.

The gene calls are TRBV5-1 and TRBJ1-5; the D is unclear. Germline assignment: CDR1 SGHRS and CDR2 YFSETQ. CDR3 size: 14 residues. V was clipped by 4 bases and J by 4 bases, with 12 bases between them. This CDR3 reads CASSPGYGNQPQHF. CDR3 nucleotides: TGCGCCAGCAGCCCGGGATATGGGAATCAGCCCCAGCATTTT.

Only a few counts were recorded for this clonotype. Just one base apart from a much larger clone, this may be a read error. V and J are TRBV9 and TRBJ2-1; tentatively, D is TRBD2 (5 bases). This CDR3 is built from 13 residues. Germline V gives CDR1 SGDLS, CDR2 YYNGEE. The CDR3 coding sequence is TGTGGCAGCAGCCCAGAACTAGTCGCGCCTCTGTTCTTC. Residues: CGSSPELVAPLFF.

This clonotype was seen a handful of times. The rearrangement links TRBV7-9 to TRBJ2-1; 11 bases map to TRBD2. The germline gives CDR1 SEHNR, CDR2 FQNEAQ (reference sequence). V trimming: 2 bases; J trimming: 9 bases; junction bases outside the gene matches: 9. The CDR3 is made up of 16 amino acids. CDR3 in amino acids: CASSLMGLAGGVEQFF. The CDR3 DNA reads as TGTGCCAGCAGCTTAATGGGTCTAGCGGGAGGTGTTGAGCAGTTCTTC.

Within the sample, this clonotype is medium-sized (0.01 to 0.1%). In DNA form, the CDR3 reads TGCGCCAGCAGCTTGACGGCTAGCGGGAACACAGATACGCAGTATTTT. Translating it yields CASSLTASGNTDTQYF. The J gene is TRBJ2-3, the V gene TRBV5-1, with 9 positions matching TRBD2. J gave up 2 bases and V 1 base, and 5 bases lay outside the gene matches. Germline CDR1 SGHRS, CDR2 YFSETQ. The CDR3 covers 16 residues.

This clonotype is medium-sized by share. The chain is built from TRBV6-5 and TRBJ2-3; D not certain. The ends were cut back, 4 bases at V and 0 bases at J, with 8 bases in the middle. CDR1 MNHEY and CDR2 SVGAGI come from the germline V gene. The CDR3 runs to 14 residues. DNA of the CDR3: TGTGCCAGCAGTTCTCAGGACAGCACAGATACGCAGTATTTT. It codes for CASSSQDSTDTQYF.

This clonotype was found many times. The chain is built from TRBV25-1 and TRBJ2-3; D remains ambiguous. This CDR3 is built from 12 residues. Germline V gives CDR1 MGHDK, CDR2 SYGVNS. Trimming removed 1 base from V and 5 bases from J, with 4 bases in between. The chain's CDR3 is CASSESRDTQYF. The CDR3 coding sequence is TGTGCCAGCAGTGAATCGAGAGATACGCAGTATTTT.

Ten or more counts support this clonotype. This rearrangement joins TRBV5-1 to TRBJ2-1; 9 bases agree with TRBD2. Germline CDR1 SGHRS, CDR2 YFSETQ. This CDR3 has 18 amino acids. With V trimmed by 1 base and J by 1 base, 9 bases remained unmatched. The CDR3 bases are TGCGCCAGCAGCTTGATAGGGACTAGCTGGACGTCCTACAATGAGCAGTTCTTC. Its translation is CASSLIGTSWTSYNEQFF.

Relative to its sample, this clonotype is medium-sized (0.01 to 0.1%). CDR3 loop: CASSEYRTGGRTEAFF. CDR3 in DNA: TGTGCCAGCAGTGAATATAGGACAGGGGGTAGGACTGAAGCTTTCTTT. V and J are TRBV25-1 and TRBJ1-1, with 10 bases fitting TRBD1. The CDR3 extends over 16 amino acids. V lost 0 bases and J lost 5; bases outside the gene matches: 6. Germline CDR1 reads MGHDK; CDR2 reads SYGVNS.

By share, this clonotype counts as medium-sized (0.01 to 0.1%). CDR3 residues: CASSSREGADKAFF. The CDR3 bases are TGTGCCAGCAGTTCCCGGGAAGGTGCGGATAAAGCTTTCTTT. This chain links TRBV12-3 or TRBV12-4 with TRBJ1-1; D call uncertain. Trimming left V 4 bases short and J 9 bases short, with 18 bases between. The CDR3 is 14 amino acids.

Of note for this clonotype: A single base separates this from a much larger clone, so it may be a read error. The conserved final phenylalanine or tryptophan is absent from the CDR3, which likely points to a read error. The chain couples TRBV20-1 to TRBJ1-2; no reliable D call. This CDR3 contains 14 residues. CDR1 and CDR2 from the germline V gene are DFQATT and SNEGSKA (reference sequence). Trimming cost V 1 base and J 4 bases, with 13 bases left between them. The CDR3 DNA follows: TGCAGTGCTAGAGGCCCCCAGCTAACCTATGGCTACACCATC. This gives the protein CSARGPQLTYGYTI.